The 26 T cell receptor beta chains presented below share a single source sample, sequenced in a study of shared clonotypes between healthy human individuals (dated by TCRdb to between 2020 and 2021). The library was made by the immunoSEQ multiplex PCR assay. Entries here come from immuneACCESS through TCRdb and include only in-frame sequences with V and J called. Some clones fail to appear in such tables; in the studies checked, an unresolved V gene covers under half of the shortfall, and the cause of the remainder is unknown. This sample gives about 1,900,000 clones in total; roughly 94% of them show up just once. The ten most abundant clones make up under 1.5% of the sample. CD8 naive samples were CD45RO-negative cells positively selected for CCR7, giving a CD45RA+CCR7+ population that excluded TemRA cells. Sequenced sample: naive CD8+ T cells sorted from blood. The cell subset or site label of this sample denotes: CD45RA+CCR7+. The receptor set was obtained from a man in his late teens or twenties in good health.

On this clone itself: Different DNA sequences within this sample yield the same CDR3. The CDR3 spells CSVEDDSYGYTF. The CDR3 nucleotides are TGCAGCGTTGAAGACGACAGTTATGGCTACACCTTC. The V and J genes are TRBV29-1 and TRBJ1-2; D might be TRBD1 (5 bases). The germline V gene has CDR1 SQVTM and CDR2 ANQGSEA. The CDR3 loop spans 12 amino acids. Trimming stripped 0 bases from V and 5 bases from J, with 7 bases between. Using reference TRBV29-1 and TRBJ1-2 for the parts outside the CDR3, the full variable domain is SAVISQKPSRDICQRGTSLTIQCQVDSQVTMMFWYRQQPGQSLTLIATANQGSEATYESGFVIDKFPISRPNLTFSTLTVSNMSPEDSSIYLCSVEDDSYGYTFGSGTRLTVV.

The rearrangement joins TRBV28 to TRBJ1-5, with D tentatively TRBD1 (5 bases). The CDR3 extends over 16 amino acids. Germline assignment: CDR1 MDHEN and CDR2 SYDVKM. The V gene lost 1 base and the J gene lost 3 bases, with 13 bases spanning the gap. CDR3 region: CASSLYPGIHNQPQHF. In nucleotides, the CDR3 is TGTGCCAGCAGTTTATACCCAGGGATCCACAATCAGCCCCAGCATTTT.

The chain employs TRBV9 and TRBJ2-3; D ambiguous. Trimming removed 4 bases from V and 0 bases from J, with 12 bases in between. Germline lookup yields CDR1 SGDLS and CDR2 YYNGEE. The CDR3 totals 15 residues. The chain's CDR3 is CASSPSERSTDTQYF. The CDR3 DNA is TGTGCCAGCAGCCCCTCTGAGAGGAGCACAGATACGCAGTATTTT.

V and J are TRBV2 and TRBJ1-2; no definite D call. This CDR3 comprises 13 residues. Between the trimmed V and J ends, which lost 1 base and 2 bases, there was a span of 5 bases. From germline, CDR1 is SNHLY and CDR2 FYNNEI. CDR3 region: CASSEGKNYGYTF. CDR3 nucleotide sequence: TGTGCCAGCAGTGAAGGGAAGAACTATGGCTACACCTTC.

The rearrangement links TRBV7-9 to TRBJ2-1, with D maybe TRBD2 (5 bases). The V end was cut by 3 bases, the J end by 9 bases, with 6 bases between. The CDR3 contains 11 residues. Germline V gives CDR1 SEHNR, CDR2 FQNEAQ (reference sequence). The CDR3 nucleotides are TGTGCCAGCAGCTTCGGGGTTGAGCAGTTCTTC. This encodes CASSFGVEQFF.

The count of this clone is one. This chain uses TRBV7-9 with TRBJ2-5; 9 positions agree with TRBD1. Looked up from germline, CDR1 is SEHNR and CDR2 is FQNEAQ (reference sequence). The V segment lost 3 bases and the J segment 4 bases; nucleotides outside the gene matches: 9. The CDR3 contains 16 residues. DNA of the CDR3: TGTGCCAGCAGCTTGGTTAGGACAGGGGCGGGAGAGACCCAGTACTTC. Protein: CASSLVRTGAGETQYF.

The chain couples TRBV6-5 to TRBJ1-2; the D is unclear. V was shortened by 2 bases and J by 1 base, with 8 bases between the two germline ends. This CDR3 comprises 14 residues. Germline lookup yields CDR1 MNHEY and CDR2 SVGAGI. The CDR3 DNA reads as TGTGCCAGCAGTTACGGGGAGAGTAACTATGGCTACACCTTC. Translation gives CASSYGESNYGYTF.

The V call is TRBV7-9, the J call TRBJ1-5; the D is unclear. Per the germline V gene, CDR1 is SEHNR and CDR2 is FQNEAQ (reference sequence). The germline V and J ends were trimmed by 2 bases and 5 bases, with 10 bases remaining between them. The CDR3 contains 14 residues. CDR3 residues: CASSLPEADQPQHF. The CDR3 coding sequence is TGTGCCAGCAGCTTACCAGAGGCGGATCAGCCCCAGCATTTT.

The CDR3 spells CAIRDLAGGLNEQFF. CDR3 in DNA: TGTGCCATTAGGGACCTAGCGGGGGGGCTTAATGAGCAGTTCTTC. V gene TRBV10-3 combines with J gene TRBJ2-1; 12 nucleotides agree with TRBD2. Losses at the gene ends were 9 bases for V and 7 bases for J; bases not matched to a gene: 10. The CDR3 contains 15 residues. Germline CDR1 and CDR2: ENHRY and SYGVKD.

V usage is TRBV6-1 and J usage is TRBJ2-7; a possible D gene is TRBD2 (7 bases). This CDR3 comprises 14 residues. CDR1 MNHNS and CDR2 SASEGT come from the germline V gene. Trimming removed 5 bases from V and 2 bases from J, with 13 bases in between. CDR3 sequence (DNA): TGTGCCAGCAGTCCCAGGGAGGGGGCCTACGAGCAGTACTTC. This codes for CASSPREGAYEQYF.

The chain is built from TRBV9 and TRBJ1-2; D is undetermined. CDR3 size: 13 residues. Looked up from germline, CDR1 is SGDLS and CDR2 is YYNGEE. Trimming stripped 3 bases from V and 6 bases from J, with 12 bases between. Written as DNA, the CDR3 is TGTGCCAGCAGCGGCCATGATTATAATGGCTACACCTTC. The encoded protein is CASSGHDYNGYTF.

The J gene is TRBJ2-5, the V gene TRBV13; the D gene is possibly TRBD1 (5 bases). V was shortened by 1 base and J by 2 bases, with 8 bases between the two germline ends. Germline CDR1 is PRHDT and CDR2 is FYEKMQ (reference sequence). CDR3 length: 14 amino acids. The CDR3 is CASSLVGQQETQYF. The CDR3 DNA sequence: TGTGCCAGCAGCTTAGTGGGGCAGCAAGAGACCCAGTACTTC.

The chain couples TRBV29-1 to TRBJ1-1, with 10 bases aligning to TRBD1. Germline trimming cut 2 bases from V and 9 bases from J; bases unmatched to any gene: 12. CDR3 size: 15 residues. Germline values: CDR1 SQVTM, CDR2 ANQGSEA. The DNA for the CDR3 is TGCAGCGTTGAAACTCCCGGGACAGGGGATTGGAAAGCTTTCTTT. Encoded protein: CSVETPGTGDWKAFF.

This chain's CDR3 is CASSLASGGPGYEQYF. The CDR3 region has the DNA TGTGCCAGCAGCTTGGCTAGCGGGGGACCAGGCTACGAGCAGTACTTC. The rearrangement links TRBV5-6 to TRBJ2-7, with 10 bases that match TRBD2. CDR1 SGHDT and CDR2 YYEEEE come from the germline V gene. This CDR3 has 16 amino acids. V gave up 0 bases and J gave up 3 bases; unmatched junction bases: 6. Supplemented by reference TRBV5-6 and TRBJ2-7, the full variable domain reads DAGVTQSPTHLIKTRGQQVTLRCSPKSGHDTVSWYQQALGQGPQFIFQYYEEEERQRGNFPDRFSGHQFPNYSSELNVNALLLGDSALYLCASSLASGGPGYEQYFGPGTRLTVT.

The chain recombines TRBV7-6 with TRBJ2-2; D perhaps matches TRBD2 (6 bases). Looked up from germline, CDR1 is SGHVS and CDR2 is FNYEAQ. This CDR3 is 16 amino acids long. V shed 3 bases and J shed 6 bases, with 17 bases lying between them. CDR3 coding DNA: TGTGCCAGCAGCTTGTTTCAGGGAGGAGTGGCCGGGGAGCTGTTTTTT. Residues: CASSLFQGGVAGELFF.

About this clone itself: Other DNA sequences within the sample encode an identical CDR3. The chain has TRBV7-2 and TRBJ2-7; D gene ambiguous. The V gene lost 1 base and the J gene lost 3 bases, with 4 bases spanning the gap. This CDR3 has 12 amino acids. Germline CDR1 and CDR2: SGHTA and FQGNSA. This CDR3 is CASSLVRYEQYF. CDR3 in DNA: TGTGCCAGCAGCTTAGTTCGCTACGAGCAGTACTTC.

The V gene is TRBV6-5, the J gene TRBJ1-5; D is possibly TRBD1 (6 bases). The V end lost 8 bases, the J end lost 5 bases, and 13 bases lay between the germline ends. The V gene's germline CDR1 is MNHEY and CDR2 SVGAGI. The CDR3 covers 13 residues. The CDR3 loop is CASGDTADQPQHF. CDR3 sequence (DNA): TGTGCCAGCGGGGACACAGCAGATCAGCCCCAGCATTTT.

The chain recombines TRBV13 with TRBJ2-7; D remains unclear. Trimming pared 5 bases from V and 2 bases from J, leaving 10 bases between. In germline, CDR1 is PRHDT, CDR2 FYEKMQ (reference sequence). The CDR3 is made up of 13 amino acids. Here the CDR3 reads CASSPGRAYEQYF. In nucleotides, the CDR3 is TGTGCCAGCAGCCCAGGAAGAGCCTACGAGCAGTACTTC.

The rearrangement joins TRBV7-2 to TRBJ2-7; 9 nucleotides align to TRBD1. The V segment lost 5 bases and the J segment 3 bases; nucleotides outside the gene matches: 5. The CDR3 is 14 residues long. Looked up from germline, CDR1 is SGHTA and CDR2 is FQGNSA. The CDR3 region is CASSQWTGDYEQYF. CDR3 nucleotide sequence: TGTGCCAGCAGCCAATGGACAGGGGACTACGAGCAGTACTTC.

This rearrangement joins TRBV25-1 to TRBJ2-3; 9 nucleotides align to TRBD2. This CDR3 comprises 16 residues. Germline values: CDR1 MGHDK, CDR2 SYGVNS. V shed 0 bases, J shed 2 bases, and the junction held 3 bases outside the gene matches. CDR3: CASSEYASGDTDTQYF. DNA for the CDR3: TGTGCCAGCAGTGAATATGCTAGCGGGGACACAGATACGCAGTATTTT. Supplemented by reference TRBV25-1 and TRBJ2-3, the full variable domain reads EADIYQTPRYLVIGTGKKITLECSQTMGHDKMYWYQQDPGMELHLIHYSYGVNSTEKGDLSSESTVSRIRTEHFPLTLESARPSHTSQYLCASSEYASGDTDTQYFGPGTRLTVL.

The chain has TRBV5-1 and TRBJ2-1, with TRBD1 as a possible D gene (5 bases). CDR3 length: 15 amino acids. Germline assignment: CDR1 SGHRS and CDR2 YFSETQ. Trimming took 1 base from V and 5 from J, leaving 13 bases between them. The CDR3 region is CASSLSQGPHNEQFF. DNA of the CDR3: TGCGCCAGCAGCTTGTCCCAGGGCCCGCACAATGAGCAGTTCTTC.

This clone has a single count. The V gene is TRBV7-8, the J gene TRBJ1-1; D may be TRBD1 (5 bases). The CDR3 has 14 amino acids. V was cut by 2 bases and J by 4 bases, with 11 bases left in between. Germline V gene sequence: CDR1 SGHVS, CDR2 FQNEAQ. CDR3 DNA sequence: TGTGCCAGCAGCTTACAGGGAGCGAGCACTGAAGCTTTCTTT. Its translation: CASSLQGASTEAFF.

The rearrangement links TRBV7-2 to TRBJ2-3, with no clear D. This CDR3 comprises 14 residues. Trimming took 1 base from V and 1 from J, leaving 6 bases between them. Germline V CDR1 and CDR2: SGHTA, FQGNSA. The DNA of the CDR3 is TGTGCCAGCAGCTTAGTGAGCGGCACAGATACGCAGTATTTT. Translating gives CASSLVSGTDTQYF.

The chain recombines TRBV6-5 with TRBJ2-7; D perhaps matches TRBD2 (6 bases). Germline V gives CDR1 MNHEY, CDR2 SVGAGI. V lost 7 bases and J 2 bases, leaving 15 bases between the germline ends. The CDR3 consists of 14 residues. The CDR3, as DNA: TGTGCCAGCACTAACGGAGGGTTGGCCTACGAGCAGTACTTC. This gives the protein CASTNGGLAYEQYF.

The J gene is TRBJ1-2, the V gene TRBV19, with D uncertain. Trimming removed 3 bases from V and 3 bases from J, with 11 bases in between. The CDR3 sequence is 14 residues long. CDR1 is LNHDA, CDR2 SQIVND, per germline (reference sequence). CDR3 in amino acids: CASSIQVTDYGYTF. In nucleotides, the CDR3 is TGTGCCAGTAGTATTCAGGTGACGGACTATGGCTACACCTTC.

The V gene is TRBV15, the J gene TRBJ1-5; 9 bases map to TRBD1. Germline-derived CDR1 and CDR2 are LNHNV and YYDKDF (reference sequence). This CDR3 comprises 18 residues. J was trimmed by 0 bases and V by 4 bases; bases with no gene match: 10. CDR3: CATSTPQQGAYSNQPQHF. DNA of the CDR3: TGTGCCACCAGCACCCCACAACAGGGGGCATATAGCAATCAGCCCCAGCATTTT.